The rows below give T cell receptor beta chains drawn from one sample of a study of T cell repertoires in cytomegalovirus infection. TCRdb itself ran the reads through MiXCR, one entry per CDR3 protein. The table includes about 920,000 distinct CDR3 sequences, 31% detected once. These receptors have no identified antigens. Sequenced material: cultured CD8+ T cells from PBMCs, taken from culture after CMV antigen stimulation. The receptors were sampled from a human donor in good health (CMV status not recorded). Some clones in this sample may be carry-over from other donors' samples. Both conserved end residues are part of each CDR3. A D gene is named only where the DNA matches it firmly. Size values are once, few and many counts, or a class for expanded clones, and some rows have none.

cdr3_length: 15
clone_size: NA
j_call: TRBJ2-7
v_call: TRBV12-3/TRBV12-4
d_call: NA
cdr3_aa: CASSLDGTQPYEQYF
cdr3_nt: TGTGCCAGCAGTTTAGACGGGACGCAACCCTACGAGCAGTACTTC

cdr3_length: 15
clone_size: few
j_call: TRBJ2-1
v_call: TRBV6-1
d_call: TRBD2
cdr3_aa: CASSSSGVVYNEQFF
cdr3_nt: TGTGCCAGCAGTAGTAGCGGGGTAGTCTACAATGAGCAGTTCTTC

cdr3_length: 17
clone_size: NA
j_call: TRBJ1-3
v_call: TRBV7-6
d_call: NA
cdr3_aa: CASSLWGEVLSGNTIYF
cdr3_nt: TGTGCCAGCAGCCTGTGGGGGGAGGTCCTCTCTGGAAACACCATATATTTT

cdr3_length: 13
clone_size: NA
j_call: TRBJ2-2
v_call: TRBV7-3
d_call: NA
cdr3_aa: CASSPSSTGELFF
cdr3_nt: TGTGCCAGCAGCCCGTCGTCCACCGGGGAGCTGTTTTTT

cdr3_length: 14
clone_size: few
j_call: TRBJ1-5
v_call: TRBV9
d_call: NA
cdr3_aa: CASSVSDSTQPQHF
cdr3_nt: TGTGCCAGCAGCGTATCGGACAGCACGCAGCCCCAGCATTTT

cdr3_length: 14
clone_size: NA
j_call: TRBJ2-5
v_call: TRBV19
d_call: NA
cdr3_aa: CASSMRAAQETQYF
cdr3_nt: TGTGCCAGTAGTATGAGGGCGGCCCAAGAGACCCAGTACTTC

cdr3_length: 14
clone_size: many
j_call: TRBJ2-1
v_call: TRBV4-3
d_call: TRBD1
cdr3_aa: CASSKGQGRNEQFF
cdr3_nt: TGCGCCAGCAGCAAGGGACAGGGTAGGAATGAGCAGTTCTTC

cdr3_length: 15
clone_size: NA
j_call: TRBJ1-5
v_call: TRBV19
d_call: NA
cdr3_aa: CASSMAGAWGQPQHF
cdr3_nt: TGTGCCAGTAGTATGGCGGGGGCGTGGGGTCAGCCCCAGCATTTT

cdr3_length: 14
clone_size: NA
j_call: TRBJ1-5
v_call: TRBV25-1
d_call: NA
cdr3_aa: CASSEHLGNQPQHF
cdr3_nt: TGTGCCAGCAGTGAACACCTAGGGAATCAGCCCCAGCATTTT

cdr3_length: 13
clone_size: few
j_call: TRBJ2-1
v_call: TRBV15
d_call: TRBD2
cdr3_aa: CATSPGGGNEQFF
cdr3_nt: TGTGCCACCAGCCCCGGGGGGGGAAATGAGCAGTTCTTC

cdr3_length: 15
clone_size: NA
j_call: TRBJ1-2
v_call: TRBV6-5
d_call: NA
cdr3_aa: CASNTAVNRNYGYTF
cdr3_nt: TGTGCCAGCAATACGGCGGTTAATCGTAACTATGGCTACACCTTC

cdr3_length: 15
clone_size: NA
j_call: TRBJ1-2
v_call: TRBV6-5
d_call: NA
cdr3_aa: CASSYGGPETYGYTF
cdr3_nt: TGTGCCAGCAGTTACGGGGGACCGGAGACCTATGGCTACACCTTC

cdr3_length: 15
clone_size: NA
j_call: TRBJ2-1
v_call: TRBV13
d_call: TRBD2
cdr3_aa: CASSLVAGGPEEQFF
cdr3_nt: TGTGCCAGCAGCTTAGTGGCGGGGGGGCCGGAGGAGCAGTTCTTC

cdr3_length: 15
clone_size: NA
j_call: TRBJ2-7
v_call: TRBV7-9
d_call: TRBD1
cdr3_aa: CASSLADRESYEQYF
cdr3_nt: TGTGCCAGCAGCTTAGCGGACAGGGAATCCTACGAGCAGTACTTC

cdr3_length: 11
clone_size: NA
j_call: TRBJ2-1
v_call: TRBV6-2/TRBV6-3
d_call: NA
cdr3_aa: CASGRQVEQFF
cdr3_nt: TGTGCCAGCGGCCGACAAGTTGAGCAGTTCTTC

cdr3_length: 15
clone_size: NA
j_call: TRBJ1-6
v_call: TRBV6-5
d_call: TRBD1
cdr3_aa: CASSPGQGARTPLHF
cdr3_nt: TGTGCCAGCAGTCCGGGACAGGGGGCGCGAACACCCCTCCACTTT

cdr3_length: 18
clone_size: few
j_call: TRBJ1-4
v_call: TRBV28
d_call: NA
cdr3_aa: CASSLGRGQLGTNEKLFF
cdr3_nt: TGTGCCAGCAGTTTAGGCAGGGGCCAACTAGGGACTAATGAAAAACTGTTTTTT

cdr3_length: 11
clone_size: few
j_call: TRBJ2-1
v_call: TRBV7-9
d_call: NA
cdr3_aa: CASSPDWEQFF
cdr3_nt: TGTGCCAGCAGCCCGGACTGGGAGCAGTTCTTC

cdr3_length: 14
clone_size: NA
j_call: TRBJ1-1
v_call: TRBV29-1
d_call: NA
cdr3_aa: CSAQSGADVTEAFF
cdr3_nt: TGCAGCGCCCAGTCCGGGGCGGATGTCACTGAAGCTTTCTTT

cdr3_length: 13
clone_size: few
j_call: TRBJ1-2
v_call: TRBV12-3/TRBV12-4
d_call: NA
cdr3_aa: CASSFSRQYGYTF
cdr3_nt: TGTGCCAGCAGTTTCTCTAGACAGTATGGCTACACCTTC

cdr3_length: 13
clone_size: few
j_call: TRBJ2-1
v_call: TRBV19
d_call: NA
cdr3_aa: CASSIGQSNEQFF
cdr3_nt: TGTGCCAGTAGTATAGGCCAGTCCAATGAGCAGTTCTTC

cdr3_length: 15
clone_size: many
j_call: TRBJ2-7
v_call: TRBV7-9
d_call: NA
cdr3_aa: CASSELRLGLREQYF
cdr3_nt: TGTGCCAGCAGCGAGCTGCGTCTGGGATTGAGAGAGCAGTACTTC

cdr3_length: 13
clone_size: NA
j_call: TRBJ2-7
v_call: TRBV27
d_call: TRBD2
cdr3_aa: CASRTSDTYEQYF
cdr3_nt: TGTGCCAGCAGGACTAGCGACACCTACGAGCAGTACTTC

cdr3_length: 15
clone_size: NA
j_call: TRBJ1-1
v_call: TRBV19
d_call: NA
cdr3_aa: CASSIDPRGWTEAFF
cdr3_nt: TGTGCCAGTAGTATAGATCCTAGGGGATGGACTGAAGCTTTCTTT

cdr3_length: 18
clone_size: many
j_call: TRBJ1-5
v_call: TRBV7-6
d_call: NA
cdr3_aa: CASRPTPRTRNGNQPQHF
cdr3_nt: TGTGCCAGCAGACCCACACCGAGAACGAGAAACGGCAATCAGCCCCAGCATTTT

cdr3_length: 14
clone_size: many
j_call: TRBJ2-5
v_call: TRBV7-8
d_call: TRBD1
cdr3_aa: CASRLGGRQETQYF
cdr3_nt: TGTGCCAGCAGACTAGGGGGCAGGCAAGAGACCCAGTACTTC

cdr3_length: 15
clone_size: NA
j_call: TRBJ1-2
v_call: TRBV4-3
d_call: NA
cdr3_aa: CASSKTVGINYGYTF
cdr3_nt: TGCGCCAGCAGCAAGACAGTAGGGATTAACTATGGCTACACCTTC

cdr3_length: 11
clone_size: NA
j_call: TRBJ2-1
v_call: TRBV28
d_call: NA
cdr3_aa: CASMRALGQFF
cdr3_nt: TGTGCCAGCATGAGGGCCCTGGGGCAGTTCTTC

cdr3_length: 15
clone_size: many
j_call: TRBJ2-1
v_call: TRBV7-2
d_call: TRBD2
cdr3_aa: CASSLGREGRNEQFF
cdr3_nt: TGTGCCAGCAGCTTAGGAAGGGAGGGCCGCAATGAGCAGTTCTTC

cdr3_length: 12
clone_size: NA
j_call: TRBJ2-5
v_call: TRBV7-9
d_call: NA
cdr3_aa: CASMRAGETQYF
cdr3_nt: TGTGCCAGCATGAGGGCCGGGGAGACCCAGTACTTC

cdr3_length: 15
clone_size: many
j_call: TRBJ2-1
v_call: TRBV7-9
d_call: NA
cdr3_aa: CASSPEGLGYNEQFF
cdr3_nt: TGTGCCAGCAGTCCTGAGGGGTTAGGATACAATGAGCAGTTCTTC

cdr3_length: 18
clone_size: NA
j_call: TRBJ2-1
v_call: TRBV15
d_call: NA
cdr3_aa: CATSRDLRTRTENDEQIF
cdr3_nt: TGTGCCACCAGCAGAGATCTTAGGACAAGGACCGAAAATGATGAGCAGATCTTC

cdr3_length: 17
clone_size: NA
j_call: TRBJ2-5
v_call: TRBV6-1
d_call: TRBD2
cdr3_aa: CASSKTTSGGYQETQYF
cdr3_nt: TGTGCCAGCAGTAAGACAACTAGCGGGGGATACCAAGAGACCCAGTACTTC

cdr3_length: 12
clone_size: NA
j_call: TRBJ2-1
v_call: TRBV29-1
d_call: NA
cdr3_aa: CSVEVRGASSIF
cdr3_nt: TGCAGCGTTGAAGTAAGGGGAGCAAGCTCGATCTTC

cdr3_length: 12
clone_size: NA
j_call: TRBJ2-7
v_call: TRBV20-1
d_call: NA
cdr3_aa: CSARLSQREQYF
cdr3_nt: TGCAGTGCTAGATTAAGTCAGCGCGAGCAGTACTTC

cdr3_length: 16
clone_size: NA
j_call: TRBJ1-5
v_call: TRBV4-1
d_call: TRBD1
cdr3_aa: CASSQNRDRGDQPQHF
cdr3_nt: TGCGCCAGCAGCCAGAACCGGGACAGGGGAGATCAGCCCCAGCATTTT

cdr3_length: 14
clone_size: many
j_call: TRBJ2-5
v_call: TRBV27
d_call: TRBD2
cdr3_aa: CASSLLAGEETQYF
cdr3_nt: TGTGCCAGCAGTTTACTGGCGGGGGAAGAGACCCAGTACTTC

cdr3_length: 15
clone_size: many
j_call: TRBJ2-1
v_call: TRBV12-3/TRBV12-4
d_call: TRBD2
cdr3_aa: CASSFSSGAYNEQFF
cdr3_nt: TGTGCCAGCAGTTTTTCTAGCGGAGCCTACAATGAGCAGTTCTTC

cdr3_length: 13
clone_size: NA
j_call: TRBJ2-7
v_call: TRBV6-5
d_call: NA
cdr3_aa: CASSLSGDYEQYF
cdr3_nt: TGTGCCAGCAGTCTTTCAGGGGACTACGAGCAGTACTTC

cdr3_length: 17
clone_size: NA
j_call: TRBJ1-2
v_call: TRBV9
d_call: TRBD1
cdr3_aa: CASSVDTDRTFNYSYTF
cdr3_nt: TGTGCCAGCAGCGTAGATACGGACAGGACGTTTAACTATAGCTACACCTTC

cdr3_length: 15
clone_size: few
j_call: TRBJ2-1
v_call: TRBV6-5
d_call: TRBD2
cdr3_aa: CASSYSTSGGAEQFF
cdr3_nt: TGTGCCAGCAGTTACTCAACTAGCGGGGGCGCCGAACAGTTCTTC

cdr3_length: 16
clone_size: few
j_call: TRBJ2-1
v_call: TRBV2
d_call: NA
cdr3_aa: CASSDPSSSSYNEQFF
cdr3_nt: TGTGCCAGCAGTGACCCCAGTTCGAGCTCCTACAATGAGCAGTTCTTC

cdr3_length: 14
clone_size: few
j_call: TRBJ1-1
v_call: TRBV6-1
d_call: TRBD1
cdr3_aa: CASNLDRGSTEAFF
cdr3_nt: TGTGCCAGCAACCTGGACAGGGGATCCACTGAAGCTTTCTTT

cdr3_length: 15
clone_size: NA
j_call: TRBJ2-1
v_call: TRBV9
d_call: TRBD1
cdr3_aa: CASSVAGTGNNEQFF
cdr3_nt: TGTGCCAGCAGCGTCGCCGGGACAGGGAACAATGAGCAGTTCTTC

cdr3_length: 15
clone_size: few
j_call: TRBJ2-5
v_call: TRBV27
d_call: NA
cdr3_aa: CASSLSSPPQETQYF
cdr3_nt: TGTGCCAGCAGTTTATCGAGTCCCCCGCAAGAGACCCAGTACTTC

cdr3_length: 14
clone_size: many
j_call: TRBJ2-3
v_call: TRBV7-9
d_call: TRBD1
cdr3_aa: CASSLVGGQGTQYF
cdr3_nt: TGTGCCAGCAGCTTAGTTGGTGGACAGGGTACGCAGTATTTT

cdr3_length: 15
clone_size: NA
j_call: TRBJ1-2
v_call: TRBV4-3
d_call: TRBD1
cdr3_aa: CASSQVQGVNQGYTF
cdr3_nt: TGCGCCAGCAGCCAAGTACAGGGGGTTAATCAAGGCTACACCTTC

cdr3_length: 15
clone_size: NA
j_call: TRBJ2-5
v_call: TRBV4-3
d_call: NA
cdr3_aa: CASSQTGALQETQYF
cdr3_nt: TGCGCCAGCAGCCAAACCGGGGCCCTCCAAGAGACCCAGTACTTC

cdr3_length: 13
clone_size: many
j_call: TRBJ1-1
v_call: TRBV7-2
d_call: NA
cdr3_aa: CASSLRGFTEAFF
cdr3_nt: TGTGCCAGCAGCTTAAGGGGGTTCACTGAAGCTTTCTTT

cdr3_length: 16
clone_size: few
j_call: TRBJ1-1
v_call: TRBV4-1
d_call: NA
cdr3_aa: CASSQYLQNMNTEAFF
cdr3_nt: TGCGCCAGCAGCCAATATTTACAGAACATGAACACTGAAGCTTTCTTT